The 22 T cell receptor beta chains in this list originate from one sample, sequenced in a study of OX40 agonist ivuxolimab in advanced cancers. Clones were sequenced by immunoSEQ multiplex PCR, and TCRdb holds only the in-frame ones, with some missing. The table has roughly 97,000 clones, about 90% seen once. The sequencing here drew on CD4+ or CD8+ T cells sorted from blood, taken in a trial of the OX40 agonist ivuxolimab. These receptors were obtained from an adult with an advanced solid tumor such as melanoma, head and neck, liver or kidney cancer.

The gene calls are TRBV7-9 and TRBJ2-7; D remains unclear. With 2 bases removed from V and 5 bases from J, the gap between germline ends came to 10 bases. Germline V gives CDR1 SEHNR, CDR2 FQNEAQ (reference sequence). The length of the CDR3 is 13 residues. In DNA form, the CDR3 reads TGTGCCAGCAGCTTAAAGAAAGACGACGAGCAGTACTTC. This translates into CASSLKKDDEQYF.

As regards this clone: The junction departs from the called germline gene at one end, perhaps through a read error. The V gene is TRBV7-2, the J gene TRBJ1-2; D remains ambiguous. Per the germline V gene, CDR1 is SGHTA and CDR2 is FQGNSA. The CDR3 length is 12 residues. CDR3 nucleotides: TGTGCCAGCAGCTTAGGCTTGCATGGCCACACCTTC. This translates into CASSLGLHGHTF.

CDR3 nucleotides: TGTGCCAGCAGCGGACAGACAAAAAACATTCAGTACTTC. Translated: CASSGQTKNIQYF. The chain recombines TRBV2 with TRBJ2-4, with D possibly TRBD1 on 6 matching bases. CDR3 size: 13 residues. Germline CDR1 SNHLY, CDR2 FYNNEI. Trimming cost V 6 bases and J 4 bases, with 10 bases left between them.

This rearrangement joins TRBV11-2 to TRBJ1-1; TRBD1 aligns across 7 bases. There are 13 residues in the CDR3. After removal of 1 base from V and 6 bases from J, the junction contained 2 bases not matched to a gene. Germline V gives CDR1 SGHAT, CDR2 FQNNGV. The CDR3 coding sequence is TGTGCCAGCAGCTTAGGGCAGGGGGCTGAAGCTTTCTTT. Protein sequence: CASSLGQGAEAFF.

The chain carries TRBV7-6 and TRBJ2-1, with a possible D match to TRBD2 (5 bases). CDR1 is SGHVS, CDR2 FNYEAQ, per germline. Trimming left V 3 bases short and J 0 bases short, with 6 bases between. The CDR3 has 14 residues. CDR3 protein: CASSLGSSYNEQFF. CDR3 coding DNA: TGTGCCAGCAGCTTGGGGAGCTCCTACAATGAGCAGTTCTTC.

The V call is TRBV7-9, the J call TRBJ2-3, with D uncertain. Germline V gene lookup returns CDR1 SEHNR and CDR2 FQNEAQ (reference sequence). V lost 5 bases and J lost 5, with 17 bases in between. The CDR3 is 15 amino acids. The CDR3 coding sequence is TGTGCCAGCAGCCCCCGGATAAGAAAGGGAGATACGCAGTATTTT. Protein sequence: CASSPRIRKGDTQYF.

The chain links TRBV2 to TRBJ1-4, with D unresolved. The germline gives CDR1 SNHLY, CDR2 FYNNEI. The CDR3 has 14 residues. V was shortened by 8 bases and J by 1 base, with 11 bases between the two germline ends. The CDR3 here is CASGGVLTNEKLFF. DNA of the CDR3: TGTGCCAGCGGAGGAGTTCTAACTAATGAAAAACTGTTTTTT.

This clone has more than one count but fewer than ten. The CDR3 sequence: CASSPRYRENEQFF. Here the CDR3 DNA reads TGTGCCAGCAGTCCCCGGTACAGGGAGAATGAGCAGTTCTTC. The chain is built from TRBV6-5 and TRBJ2-1; a weak D match, TRBD1 (6 bases). Trimming stripped 5 bases from V and 7 bases from J, with 15 bases between. There are 14 residues in the CDR3. Germline V gene lookup returns CDR1 MNHEY and CDR2 SVGAGI.

The chain couples TRBV7-9 to TRBJ2-5; D is uncertain. The CDR3 length is 11 residues. The V gene's germline CDR1 is SEHNR and CDR2 FQNEAQ (reference sequence). Trimming left V 5 bases short and J 9 bases short, with 10 bases between. CDR3 in amino acids: CASSPSKAQYF. The CDR3 bases are TGTGCCAGCAGCCCCTCTAAGGCCCAGTACTTC.

This clone was recorded only once. The V gene is TRBV6-6, the J gene TRBJ2-7; the match to TRBD1 covers 10 bases. The V and J ends lost 8 bases and 5 bases, in that order; junction bases with no gene match: 6. The germline V gene encodes CDR1 MNHNY and CDR2 SVGAGI (reference sequence). This CDR3 comprises 13 residues. CDR3 protein: CASDGQGDHEQYF. CDR3 coding DNA: TGTGCCAGCGACGGACAGGGGGACCACGAGCAGTACTTC.

The chain links TRBV30 to TRBJ1-3, with 9 bases aligning to TRBD1. This CDR3 has 15 amino acids. V shed 3 bases and J 3 bases; nucleotides not matched to a gene: 6. The germline CDR1 and CDR2 sequences are GTSNPN and SVGIG (reference sequence). The CDR3 DNA is TGTGCCTGGAGCGAAACAGGGGGCGGTGGAAACACCATATATTTT. As protein: CAWSETGGGGNTIYF.

V and J are TRBV7-9 and TRBJ1-1, with D possibly being TRBD1 (6 bases). CDR1 SEHNR and CDR2 FQNEAQ come from the germline V gene (reference sequence). V lost 1 base and J lost 5, with 11 bases in between. The CDR3 consists of 14 residues. The CDR3 region has the DNA TGTGCCAGCAGCTTAGAGGGGGAAGGAACTGAAGCTTTCTTT. Translation: CASSLEGEGTEAFF.

The V gene is TRBV7-2, the J gene TRBJ1-5; TRBD1 matches at 8 bases. Germline trimming cut 5 bases from V and 2 bases from J; bases unmatched to any gene: 2. The CDR3 is 14 amino acids. Germline V gene sequence: CDR1 SGHTA, CDR2 FQGNSA. For the CDR3, the DNA is TGTGCCAGCAGCGGACAGGGTGGCAATCAGCCCCAGCATTTT. As protein: CASSGQGGNQPQHF.

The rearrangement links TRBV2 to TRBJ2-2, with D possibly matching TRBD2 (6 bases). Germline lookup yields CDR1 SNHLY and CDR2 FYNNEI. Trimming left V 6 bases short and J 5 bases short, with 13 bases between. The CDR3 totals 14 residues. CDR3 nucleotides: TGTGCCAGCAGCTCAGGAGGGTCTACCGGGGAGCTGTTTTTT. Translation: CASSSGGSTGELFF. Using reference TRBV2 and TRBJ2-2 for the parts outside the CDR3, the full variable domain is EPEVTQTPSHQVTQMGQEVILRCVPISNHLYFYWYRQILGQKVEFLVSFYNNEISEKSEIFDDQFSVERPDGSNFTLKIRSTKLEDSAMYFCASSSGGSTGELFFGEGSRLTVL.

The rearrangement links TRBV30 to TRBJ1-5; 8 bases align to TRBD1. The CDR3 runs to 15 residues. Germline CDR1 reads GTSNPN; CDR2 reads SVGIG (reference sequence). V shed 1 base and J 7 bases; nucleotides not matched to a gene: 9. The CDR3 nucleotides are TGTGCCTGGAGTGCCCAGGGGGCGGTTTGGCAGCCCCAGCATTTT. It is translated as CAWSAQGAVWQPQHF.

The rearrangement uses TRBV5-1 and TRBJ1-2, with 8 bases identical to TRBD1. The CDR3 totals 12 residues. Germline CDR1 is SGHRS and CDR2 is YFSETQ. Trimming at V came to 4 bases and at J to 6 bases, leaving 2 bases not matched to a gene. The CDR3 DNA reads TGCGCCAGCAGCAAGGACAGGGATGGCTACACCTTC. Amino acids: CASSKDRDGYTF.

This clone appeared once. The gene calls are TRBV5-5 and TRBJ1-2; D remains unclear. Trimming left V 7 bases short and J 0 bases short, with 16 bases between. The CDR3 runs 15 residues. Germline V gene lookup returns CDR1 SGHKS and CDR2 YYEKEE (reference sequence). Written as DNA, the CDR3 is TGTGCCAGCGATCGGAATACTGGAGCTAACTATGGCTACACCTTC. It encodes CASDRNTGANYGYTF. Looking up the rest from reference TRBV5-5 and TRBJ1-2 gives the full variable domain: DAGVTQSPTHLIKTRGQQVTLRCSPISGHKSVSWYQQVLGQGPQFIFQYYEKEERGRGNFPDRFSARQFPNYSSELNVNALLLGDSALYLCASDRNTGANYGYTFGSGTRLTVV.

The CDR3 DNA reads TGTGCCAGCAGCGATCTTCTGGGGGAGGAGGGCTACACCTTC. As protein: CASSDLLGEEGYTF. V and J are TRBV11-3 and TRBJ1-2, with D possibly matching TRBD1 (5 bases). The CDR3 sequence is 14 residues long. Germline V gene lookup returns CDR1 SGHNT and CDR2 YENEEA. The ends were cut back, 5 bases at V and 8 bases at J, with 18 bases in the middle.

This rearrangement joins TRBV19 to TRBJ1-4, with D possibly matching TRBD1 (5 bases). The germline gives CDR1 LNHDA, CDR2 SQIVND (reference sequence). Trimming removed 2 bases from V and 2 bases from J, with 15 bases in between. This CDR3 has 17 residues. The CDR3 region is CASSIFGGGPTNEKLFF. DNA for the CDR3: TGTGCCAGTAGTATATTTGGGGGTGGGCCGACTAATGAAAAACTGTTTTTT.

The V and J genes are TRBV18 and TRBJ2-1; perhaps TRBD1 as D (6 bases). V lost 6 bases and J lost 7, with 22 bases in between. The germline gives CDR1 KGHSH, CDR2 LQKENI. The CDR3 covers 16 residues. For the CDR3, the DNA is TGTGCCAGCTCCCTTAAACGGAACGGACAGAGAAATGAGCAGTTCTTC. The encoded protein is CASSLKRNGQRNEQFF.

The gene calls are TRBV6-5 and TRBJ2-5; perhaps TRBD1 as D (7 bases). Per the germline V gene, CDR1 is MNHEY and CDR2 is SVGAGI. The CDR3 sequence is 13 residues long. V was shortened by 4 bases and J by 4 bases, with 10 bases between the two germline ends. CDR3 coding DNA: TGTGCCAGCAGTTGGCAGGGGGGAGAGACCCAGTACTTC. Protein: CASSWQGGETQYF.

The rearrangement joins TRBV5-6 to TRBJ1-5; maybe TRBD1 (6 bases). Trimming removed 0 bases from V and 2 bases from J, with 9 bases in between. CDR3 length: 15 residues. In germline, CDR1 is SGHDT, CDR2 YYEEEE. The CDR3 bases are TGTGCCAGCAGCTTGGCCGGGGGCGGCAATCAGCCCCAGCATTTT. Translating it yields CASSLAGGGNQPQHF.